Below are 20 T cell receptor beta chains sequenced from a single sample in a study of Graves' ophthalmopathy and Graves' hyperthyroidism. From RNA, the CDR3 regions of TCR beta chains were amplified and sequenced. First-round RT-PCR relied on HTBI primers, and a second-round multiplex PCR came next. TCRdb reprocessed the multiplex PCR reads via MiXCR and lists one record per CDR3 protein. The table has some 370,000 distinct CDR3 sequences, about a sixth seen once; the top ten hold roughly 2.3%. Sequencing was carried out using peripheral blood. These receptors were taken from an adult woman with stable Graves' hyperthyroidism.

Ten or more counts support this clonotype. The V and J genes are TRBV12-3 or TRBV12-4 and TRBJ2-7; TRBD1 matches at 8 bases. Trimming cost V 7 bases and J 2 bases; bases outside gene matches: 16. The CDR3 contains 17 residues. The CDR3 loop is CASNPPAWTGITYEQYF. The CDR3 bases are TGTGCCAGCAATCCCCCGGCATGGACAGGGATAACCTACGAGCAGTACTTC.

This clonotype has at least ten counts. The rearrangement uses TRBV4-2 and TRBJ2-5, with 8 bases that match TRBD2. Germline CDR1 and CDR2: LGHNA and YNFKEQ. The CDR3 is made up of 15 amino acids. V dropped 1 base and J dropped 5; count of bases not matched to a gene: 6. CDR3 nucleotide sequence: TGTGCCAGCAGCCAAGGAGCGGGAGAGGAGGAGACCCAGTACTTC. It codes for CASSQGAGEEETQYF.

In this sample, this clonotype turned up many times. The CDR3 is CASSILDGIEQYF. CDR3 nucleotide sequence: TGTGCCAGTAGCATCTTAGACGGGATCGAGCAGTACTTC. The V call is TRBV19, the J call TRBJ2-7; D is perhaps TRBD2 (5 bases). Trimming removed 6 bases at V and 6 bases at J, with 15 bases between. This CDR3 is built from 13 residues. Germline V gives CDR1 LNHDA, CDR2 SQIVND (reference sequence).

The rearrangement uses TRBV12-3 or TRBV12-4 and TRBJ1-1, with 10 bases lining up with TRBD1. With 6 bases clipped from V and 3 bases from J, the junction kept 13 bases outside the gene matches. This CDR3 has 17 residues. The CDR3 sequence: CASSYPPMGTGDTEAFF. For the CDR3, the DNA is TGTGCCAGCAGCTACCCGCCCATGGGGACAGGGGACACTGAAGCTTTCTTT.

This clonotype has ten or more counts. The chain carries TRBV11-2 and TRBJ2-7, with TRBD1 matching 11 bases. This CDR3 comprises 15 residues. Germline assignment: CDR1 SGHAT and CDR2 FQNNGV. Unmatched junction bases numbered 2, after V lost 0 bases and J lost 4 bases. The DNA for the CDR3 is TGTGCCAGCAGCTTAGACTGGGACAGGGGGTACGAGCAGTACTTC. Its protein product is CASSLDWDRGYEQYF. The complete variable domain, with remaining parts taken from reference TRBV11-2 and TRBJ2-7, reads EAGVAQSPRYKIIEKRQSVAFWCNPISGHATLYWYQQILGQGPKLLIQFQNNGVVDDSQLPKDRFSAERLKGVDSTLKIQPAKLEDSAVYLCASSLDWDRGYEQYFGPGTRLTVT.

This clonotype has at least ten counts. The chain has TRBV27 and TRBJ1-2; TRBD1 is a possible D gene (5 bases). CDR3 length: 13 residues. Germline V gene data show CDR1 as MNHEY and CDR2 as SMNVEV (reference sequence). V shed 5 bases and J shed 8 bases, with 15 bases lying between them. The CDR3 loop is CASSPRGVRGYTF. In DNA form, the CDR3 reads TGTGCCAGCAGTCCGAGAGGGGTGCGAGGCTACACCTTC.

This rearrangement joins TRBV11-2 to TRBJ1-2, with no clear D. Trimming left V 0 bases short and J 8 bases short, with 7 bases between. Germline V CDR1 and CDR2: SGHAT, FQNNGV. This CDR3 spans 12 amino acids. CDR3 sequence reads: CASSLEGGGYTF. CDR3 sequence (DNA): TGTGCCAGCAGCTTAGAGGGAGGAGGCTACACCTTC.

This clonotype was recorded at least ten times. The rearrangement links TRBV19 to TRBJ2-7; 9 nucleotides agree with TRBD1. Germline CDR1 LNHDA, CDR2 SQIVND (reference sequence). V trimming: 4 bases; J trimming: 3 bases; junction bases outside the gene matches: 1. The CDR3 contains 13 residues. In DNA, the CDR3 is TGTGCCAGTAGTACGACAGGGGGCTACGAGCAGTACTTC. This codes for CASSTTGGYEQYF.

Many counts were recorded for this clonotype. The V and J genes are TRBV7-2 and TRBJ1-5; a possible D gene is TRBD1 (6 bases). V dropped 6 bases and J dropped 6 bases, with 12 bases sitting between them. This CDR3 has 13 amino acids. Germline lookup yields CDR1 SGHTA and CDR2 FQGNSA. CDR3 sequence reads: CASRRATGQPQHF. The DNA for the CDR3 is TGTGCCAGCAGGAGAGCGACAGGTCAGCCCCAGCATTTT.

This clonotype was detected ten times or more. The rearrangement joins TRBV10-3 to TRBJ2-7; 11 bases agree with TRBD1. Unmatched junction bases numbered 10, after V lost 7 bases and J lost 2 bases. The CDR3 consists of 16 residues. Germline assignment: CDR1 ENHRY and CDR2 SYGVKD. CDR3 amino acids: CAIKPGQGVGTYEQYF. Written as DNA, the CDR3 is TGTGCCATCAAGCCGGGACAGGGGGTTGGAACCTACGAGCAGTACTTC.

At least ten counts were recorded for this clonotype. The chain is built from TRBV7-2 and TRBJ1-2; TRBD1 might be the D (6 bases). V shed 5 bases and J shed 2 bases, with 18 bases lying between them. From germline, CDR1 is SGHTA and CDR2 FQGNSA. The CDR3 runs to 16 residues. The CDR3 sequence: CASSPGGQGSNYGYTF. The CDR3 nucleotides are TGTGCCAGCAGCCCGGGCGGTCAGGGGTCCAACTATGGCTACACCTTC.

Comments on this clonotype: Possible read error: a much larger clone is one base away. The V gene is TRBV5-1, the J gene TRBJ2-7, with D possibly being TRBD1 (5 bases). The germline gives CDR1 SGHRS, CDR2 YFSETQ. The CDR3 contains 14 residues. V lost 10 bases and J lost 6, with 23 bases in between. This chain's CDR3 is CAGGLTVTAGEQYF. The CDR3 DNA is TGCGCCGGCGGCTTGACCGTGACAGCCGGCGAGCAGTACTTC.

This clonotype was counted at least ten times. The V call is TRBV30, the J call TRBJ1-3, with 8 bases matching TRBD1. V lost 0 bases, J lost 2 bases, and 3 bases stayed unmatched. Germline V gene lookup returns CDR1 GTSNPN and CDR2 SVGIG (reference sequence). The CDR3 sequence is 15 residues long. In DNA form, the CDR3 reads TGTGCCTGGAGTGTGCAGGGGGCGACTGGAAACACCATATATTTT. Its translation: CAWSVQGATGNTIYF. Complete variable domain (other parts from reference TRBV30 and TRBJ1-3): SQTIHQWPATLVQPVGSPLSLECTVEGTSNPNLYWYRQAAGRGLQLLFYSVGIGQISSEVPQNLSASRPQDRQFILSSKKLLLSDSGFYLCAWSVQGATGNTIYFGEGSWLTVV.

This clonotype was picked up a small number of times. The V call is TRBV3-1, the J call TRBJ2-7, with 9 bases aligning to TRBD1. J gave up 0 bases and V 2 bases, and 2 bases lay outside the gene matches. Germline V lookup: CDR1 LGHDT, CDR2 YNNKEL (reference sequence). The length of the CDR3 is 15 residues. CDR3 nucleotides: TGTGCCAGCAGCCAATCGACAGGGGGCTCCTACGAGCAGTACTTC. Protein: CASSQSTGGSYEQYF.

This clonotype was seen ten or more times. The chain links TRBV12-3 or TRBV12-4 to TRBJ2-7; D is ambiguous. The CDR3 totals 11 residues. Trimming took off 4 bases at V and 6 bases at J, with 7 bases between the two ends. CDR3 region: CASSSLFEQYF. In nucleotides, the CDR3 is TGTGCCAGCAGTTCCCTCTTCGAGCAGTACTTC.

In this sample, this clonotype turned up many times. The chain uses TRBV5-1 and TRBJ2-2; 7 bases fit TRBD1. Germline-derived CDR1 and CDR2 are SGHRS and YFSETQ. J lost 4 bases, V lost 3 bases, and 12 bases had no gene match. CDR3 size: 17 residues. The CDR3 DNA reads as TGCGCCAGCAGCTCCGCCGGGACAGCCCTCCCCACCGGGGAGCTGTTTTTT. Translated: CASSSAGTALPTGELFF. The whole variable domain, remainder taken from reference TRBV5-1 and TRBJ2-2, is KAGVTQTPRYLIKTRGQQVTLSCSPISGHRSVSWYQQTPGQGLQFLFEYFSETQRNKGNFPGRFSGRQFSNSRSEMNVSTLELGDSALYLCASSSAGTALPTGELFFGEGSRLTVL.

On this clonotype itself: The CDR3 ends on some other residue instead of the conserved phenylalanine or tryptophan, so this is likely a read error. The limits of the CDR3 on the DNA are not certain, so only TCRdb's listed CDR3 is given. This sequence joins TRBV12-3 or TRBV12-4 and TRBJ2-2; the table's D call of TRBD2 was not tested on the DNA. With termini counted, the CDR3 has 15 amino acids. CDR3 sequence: CASRGLAGGNGELLV.

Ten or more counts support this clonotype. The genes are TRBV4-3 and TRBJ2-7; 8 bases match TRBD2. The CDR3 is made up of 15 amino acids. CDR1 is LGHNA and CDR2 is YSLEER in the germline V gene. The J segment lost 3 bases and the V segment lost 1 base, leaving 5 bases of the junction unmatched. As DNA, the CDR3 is TGCGCCAGCAGCCAAGCCACTAGCGGCGGCTACGAGCAGTACTTC. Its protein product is CASSQATSGGYEQYF.

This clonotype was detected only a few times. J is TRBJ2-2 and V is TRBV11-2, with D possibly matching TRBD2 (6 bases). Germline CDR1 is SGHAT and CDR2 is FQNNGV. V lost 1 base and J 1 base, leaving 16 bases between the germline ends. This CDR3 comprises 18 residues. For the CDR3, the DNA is TGTGCCAGCAGCTTAGTCTCTTTTCGGGGGAAGAACACCGGGGAGCTGTTTTTT. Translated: CASSLVSFRGKNTGELFF.

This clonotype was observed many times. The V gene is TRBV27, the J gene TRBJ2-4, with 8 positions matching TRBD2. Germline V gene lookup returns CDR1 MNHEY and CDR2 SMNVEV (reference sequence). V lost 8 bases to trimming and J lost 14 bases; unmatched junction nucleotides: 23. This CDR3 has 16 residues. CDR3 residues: CASGPTGTRWDLKKYF. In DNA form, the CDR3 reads TGTGCCAGCGGCCCGACCGGGACTAGGTGGGATCTCAAGAAGTACTTC.